Below are 13 T cell receptor beta chains sequenced from a single sample in a study of blood T cells in healthy people across ages. The second PCR ran about 6 to 12 cycles with a sample-barcoded 5' primer and J-beta primers. TCRdb ran MiXCR on the 5' RACE reads and lists one entry per CDR3 protein. Of about 840,000 distinct CDR3 sequences in the sample, 25% to 35% are singletons; the top ten hold 9.5% to 13%. A further study also used this sample, focusing on T cells of mothers and their children.

Input material: blood. The receptors come from a woman aged 40 to 55 in good health.

Concerning this clonotype: A much larger clone lies a single base off, so this may be a read error. The chain has TRBV7-2 and TRBJ2-7, with D uncertain. Germline CDR1 is SGHTA and CDR2 is FQGNSA. CDR3 size: 14 residues. Trimming stripped 1 base from V and 3 bases from J, with 10 bases between. CDR3 DNA sequence: TGTGCCAGCAGCTTAGAGCTTCACTGCTACGAGCAGTACTTC. Translation gives CASSLELHCYEQYF. Combining the CDR3 with reference TRBV7-2 and TRBJ2-7 gives the whole variable domain GAGVSQSPSNKVTEKGKDVELRCDPISGHTALYWYRQSLGQGLEFLIYFQGNSAPDKSGLPSDRFSAERTGGSVSTLTIQRTQQEDSAVYLCASSLELHCYEQYFGPGTRLTVT.

This clonotype was counted a few times. The chain uses TRBV7-2 and TRBJ2-1, with 11 bases aligning to TRBD2. CDR1 is SGHTA and CDR2 is FQGNSA in the germline V gene. V was pared by 4 bases and J by 3 bases, with 11 bases of the junction left unmatched. This CDR3 has 18 residues. CDR3 protein: CASSSGIAGGGLYNEQFF. In nucleotides, the CDR3 is TGTGCCAGCAGCTCGGGCATAGCGGGAGGGGGGCTCTACAATGAGCAGTTCTTC.

The rearrangement joins TRBV3-1 to TRBJ1-5, with D perhaps matching TRBD1 (6 bases). Germline-derived CDR1 and CDR2 are LGHDT and YNNKEL (reference sequence). This CDR3 comprises 14 residues. Trimming took 0 bases from V and 7 from J, leaving 10 bases between them. The CDR3 region has the DNA TGTGCCAGCAGCCAAGAGGGGGGCGGGCAGCCCCAGCATTTT. This encodes CASSQEGGGQPQHF. The whole variable domain, filled in from reference TRBV3-1 and TRBJ1-5, reads DTAVSQTPKYLVTQMGNDKSIKCEQNLGHDTMYWYKQDSKKFLKIMFSYNNKELIINETVPNRFSPKSPDKAHLNLHINSLELGDSAVYFCASSQEGGGQPQHFGDGTRLSIL.

This clonotype has more than one count but fewer than ten. The rearrangement links TRBV20-1 to TRBJ1-6; no firm D call. CDR3 length: 14 residues. The germline V gene has CDR1 DFQATT and CDR2 SNEGSKA (reference sequence). Trimming shortened V by 5 bases and J by 6 bases, and 14 bases separated the two germline ends. The CDR3 is CSAPDNRRNSPLHF. CDR3 in DNA: TGCAGTGCTCCTGACAACCGTCGTAATTCACCCCTCCACTTT.

This clonotype was seen more than once but under ten times. A much larger clone lies a single base off, so this may be a read error. The rearrangement joins TRBV6-2 or TRBV6-3 to TRBJ2-5; D not resolved. The CDR3 sequence is 12 residues long. The germline CDR1 and CDR2 sequences are MNHEY and SVGEGT. The V gene lost 11 bases and the J gene lost 6 bases, with 16 bases spanning the gap. The CDR3 region is CAGKDSFQTQYF. The CDR3 nucleotides are TGTGCCGGCAAGGATAGCTTCCAGACCCAGTACTTC.

About this clonotype itself: A much larger clone differs by one base, so this may be a read error. The chain combines TRBV10-3 with TRBJ1-2; the match to TRBD1 covers 10 bases. CDR3 size: 16 residues. Germline CDR1 is ENHRY and CDR2 is SYGVKD. The CDR3 loop is CSISESGRTGGYGYTF. The CDR3 nucleotides are TGTTCCATCAGTGAGTCTGGGCGGACAGGGGGATATGGCTACACCTTC.

This clonotype showed up just a few times. The chain couples TRBV24-1 to TRBJ2-1; TRBD2 agrees at 16 bases. The length of the CDR3 is 17 residues. V trimming: 4 bases; J trimming: 10 bases; junction bases outside the gene matches: 9. Per germline, CDR1 KGHDR and CDR2 SFDVKD. The CDR3: CATSDPSGTSGGEEQFF. For the CDR3, the DNA is TGTGCCACCAGTGACCCCTCCGGGACTAGCGGGGGGGAGGAGCAGTTCTTC.

This clonotype has a count of ten or more. The rearrangement joins TRBV28 to TRBJ2-5, with a tentative D call TRBD2 (7 bases). V lost 7 bases to trimming and J lost 4 bases, with 13 bases between them. Germline values: CDR1 MDHEN, CDR2 SYDVKM. The CDR3 contains 13 residues. CDR3 sequence reads: CASIQRGAETQYF. The CDR3 DNA reads as TGTGCCAGCATCCAACGGGGGGCAGAGACCCAGTACTTC.

The chain joins TRBV29-1 to TRBJ2-4; 7 positions agree with TRBD1. Germline trimming cut 5 bases from V and 8 bases from J; bases unmatched to any gene: 6. Germline V gives CDR1 SQVTM, CDR2 ANQGSEA. This CDR3 contains 12 residues. The CDR3 DNA follows: TGCAGCGTTTGGGACAGCGTCGACATTCAGTACTTC. As protein: CSVWDSVDIQYF.

This clonotype was picked up many times. This chain uses TRBV12-3 or TRBV12-4 with TRBJ1-1; TRBD1 aligns across 8 bases. After removal of 6 bases from V and 10 bases from J, the junction contained 7 bases not matched to a gene. The CDR3 consists of 12 residues. The CDR3 bases are TGTGCCAGCAGCCCTGGACAGGGTAGAGCTTTCTTT. The encoded protein is CASSPGQGRAFF.

There are a few counts of this clonotype. The rearrangement joins TRBV20-1 to TRBJ2-5; 7 bases map to TRBD1. Per germline, CDR1 DFQATT and CDR2 SNEGSKA (reference sequence). This CDR3 has 15 residues. The trim removed 0 bases at V and 5 bases at J, leaving 9 bases unmatched. CDR3 loop: CSARDLAGGWETQYF. CDR3 in DNA: TGCAGTGCTAGAGATTTGGCAGGGGGTTGGGAGACCCAGTACTTC.

This clonotype was observed a handful of times. J is TRBJ2-1 and V is TRBV6-1; no clear D. V lost 3 bases and J 8 bases, leaving 5 bases between the germline ends. Germline V gene lookup returns CDR1 MNHNS and CDR2 SASEGT. The CDR3 runs 11 residues. The DNA of the CDR3 is TGTGCCAGCAGTGATTGGGATGAGCAGTTCTTC. This gives the protein CASSDWDEQFF.

The sample holds a few counts of this clonotype. This sequence may be a read error, since a much larger clone differs from it by one base. This sequence joins TRBV7-2 and TRBJ1-2; D possibly corresponds to TRBD1 (5 bases). The CDR3 is 15 amino acids. CDR1 and CDR2 (germline): SGHTA, FQGNSA. The CDR3 nucleotides are TGTGCCAACAGCCTTCCGGGGGGTGTCGACTATGGCTACACCTTC. It is translated as CANSLPGGVDYGYTF.